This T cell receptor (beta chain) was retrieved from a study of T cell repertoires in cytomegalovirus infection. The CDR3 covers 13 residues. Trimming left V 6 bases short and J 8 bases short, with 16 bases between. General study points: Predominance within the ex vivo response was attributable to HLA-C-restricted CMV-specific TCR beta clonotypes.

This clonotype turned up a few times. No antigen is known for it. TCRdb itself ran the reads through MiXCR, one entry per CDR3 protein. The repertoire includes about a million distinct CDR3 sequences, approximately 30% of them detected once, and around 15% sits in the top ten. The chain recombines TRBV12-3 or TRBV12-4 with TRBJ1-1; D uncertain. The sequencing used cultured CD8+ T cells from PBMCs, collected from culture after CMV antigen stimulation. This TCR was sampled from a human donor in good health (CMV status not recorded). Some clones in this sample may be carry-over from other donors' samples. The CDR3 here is CASRPGEVDEAFF. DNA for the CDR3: TGTGCCAGCAGACCCGGTGAGGTCGACGAAGCTTTCTTT.